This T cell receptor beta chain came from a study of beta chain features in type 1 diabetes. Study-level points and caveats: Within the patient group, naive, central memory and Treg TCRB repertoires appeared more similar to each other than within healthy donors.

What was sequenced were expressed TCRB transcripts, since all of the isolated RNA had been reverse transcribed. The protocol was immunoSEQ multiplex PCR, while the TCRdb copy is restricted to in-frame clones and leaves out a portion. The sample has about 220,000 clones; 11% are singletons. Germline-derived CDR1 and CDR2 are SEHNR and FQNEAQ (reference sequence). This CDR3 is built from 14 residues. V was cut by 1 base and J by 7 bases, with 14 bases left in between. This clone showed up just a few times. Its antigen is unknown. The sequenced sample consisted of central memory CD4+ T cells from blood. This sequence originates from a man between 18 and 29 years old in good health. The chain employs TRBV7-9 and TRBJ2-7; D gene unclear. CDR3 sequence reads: CASSLESRIWEQYF. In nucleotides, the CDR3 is TGTGCCAGCAGCTTAGAATCCAGGATTTGGGAGCAGTACTTC.